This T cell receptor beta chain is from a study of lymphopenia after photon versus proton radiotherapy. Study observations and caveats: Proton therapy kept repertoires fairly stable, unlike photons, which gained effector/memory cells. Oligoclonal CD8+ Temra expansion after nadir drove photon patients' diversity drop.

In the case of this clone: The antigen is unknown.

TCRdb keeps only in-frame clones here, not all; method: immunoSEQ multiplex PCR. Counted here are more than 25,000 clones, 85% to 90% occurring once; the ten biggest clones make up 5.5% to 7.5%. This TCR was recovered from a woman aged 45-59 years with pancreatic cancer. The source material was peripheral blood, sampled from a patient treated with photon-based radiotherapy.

CDR3 loop: CADRGGSSYEQYF. The CDR3 DNA sequence: TGTGCCGACAGGGGCGGGAGCTCCTACGAGCAGTACTTC. The chain combines TRBV2 with TRBJ2-7; TRBD1 might be the D (8 bases). CDR3 length equals 13 residues. From germline, CDR1 is SNHLY and CDR2 FYNNEI. V lost 11 bases, J lost 0 bases, and 14 bases lay in between.